Each of the 20 T cell receptor beta chains below was sequenced from the same sample in a study of technical replicates of blood from several donors. The table came from immunoSEQ multiplex PCR; TCRdb's copy has only in-frame clones and leaves some out. The table lists fewer than 70,000 clones, 94% of them singletons. Sequencing was carried out using T cells isolated from PBMCs. These receptors originate from a human donor in good health.

The gene calls are TRBV28 and TRBJ2-2; D is perhaps TRBD2 (5 bases). Germline V CDR1 and CDR2: MDHEN, SYDVKM. Trimming cost V 11 bases and J 1 base, with 11 bases left between them. The CDR3 loop spans 13 amino acids. The CDR3 DNA reads TGTGCCGGAAGCGGAAGGAACACCGGGGAGCTGTTTTTT. This codes for CAGSGRNTGELFF.

Only one count was recorded for this clone. This chain connects TRBV10-2 to TRBJ2-7; the D is unclear. Between the trimmed V and J ends, which lost 0 bases and 3 bases, there was a span of 6 bases. This CDR3 contains 13 residues. Germline V lookup: CDR1 WSHSY, CDR2 SAAADI. The CDR3 spells CASSESGGYEQYF. In DNA form, the CDR3 reads TGCGCCAGCAGTGAGTCTGGCGGCTACGAGCAGTACTTC.

This clone was seen once. The chain has TRBV18 and TRBJ1-2; 9 bases agree with TRBD1. V shed 3 bases and J 4 bases; nucleotides not matched to a gene: 18. CDR3 length: 19 amino acids. CDR1 and CDR2 (germline): KGHSH, LQKENI. In DNA, the CDR3 is TGTGCCAGCTCACCGATACTCTTCCCGGGACAGGGTAACATCTATGGCTACACCTTC. Translated, it gives CASSPILFPGQGNIYGYTF.

This clone was observed a handful of times. The chain is built from TRBV28 and TRBJ1-1; TRBD1 matches at 7 bases. The J segment lost 8 bases and the V segment lost 7 bases, leaving 22 bases of the junction unmatched. CDR3 length: 17 amino acids. Germline V gene sequence: CDR1 MDHEN, CDR2 SYDVKM. The CDR3 DNA reads TGTGCCAGCACCTTATTCAGGGGGTGGTTCGAGGGGAAAGAAGCTTTCTTT. It yields the protein CASTLFRGWFEGKEAFF.

Only a few counts were recorded for this clone. This sequence joins TRBV28 and TRBJ2-2; D perhaps matches TRBD1 (6 bases). Germline loops: CDR1 MDHEN, CDR2 SYDVKM. CDR3 length: 15 residues. Trimming took 5 bases from V and 3 from J, leaving 13 bases between them. This CDR3 is CASSLGQLDTGELFF. CDR3 bases: TGTGCCAGCAGTCTTGGACAGCTAGACACCGGGGAGCTGTTTTTT.

The CDR3 is CASSERIKGAEAFF. DNA of the CDR3: TGCGCCAGCAGTGAAAGGATCAAGGGGGCAGAAGCTTTCTTT. The chain recombines TRBV10-1 with TRBJ1-1; 7 nucleotides line up with TRBD1. Per the germline V gene, CDR1 is WNHNN and CDR2 is SYGVQD (reference sequence). Trimming cost V 3 bases and J 8 bases; bases outside gene matches: 9. The CDR3 extends over 14 amino acids.

The gene calls are TRBV9 and TRBJ2-1, with 12 nucleotides matching TRBD2. Germline CDR1 SGDLS, CDR2 YYNGEE. J gave up 8 bases and V 4 bases, and 10 bases lay outside the gene matches. The CDR3 is 16 amino acids. The CDR3 DNA reads as TGTGCCAGCAGCCCTTATCTGGCTAGCGGGAGGGATGAGCAGTTCTTC. Its translation: CASSPYLASGRDEQFF. The entire variable domain, with the rest obtained from reference TRBV9 and TRBJ2-1, is as follows: DSGVTQTPKHLITATGQRVTLRCSPRSGDLSVYWYQQSLDQGLQFLIQYYNGEERAKGNILERFSAQQFPDLHSELNLSSLELGDSALYFCASSPYLASGRDEQFFGPGTRLTVL.

This CDR3 reads CASSYSRGYEQYF. The CDR3 DNA follows: TGTGCCAGCAGTTACTCGAGAGGGTACGAGCAGTACTTC. The chain has TRBV6-5 and TRBJ2-7; TRBD2 is a possible D gene (5 bases). CDR3 length equals 13 residues. V was shortened by 0 bases and J by 4 bases, with 7 bases between the two germline ends. CDR1 and CDR2 (germline): MNHEY, SVGAGI.

The chain employs TRBV18 and TRBJ2-7; 8 nucleotides agree with TRBD2. The CDR3 contains 16 residues. The trim removed 2 bases at V and 0 bases at J, leaving 6 bases unmatched. CDR1 is KGHSH and CDR2 is LQKENI in the germline V gene. The CDR3 DNA sequence: TGTGCCAGCTCACCAAAACTAGCGGATAGCTCCTACGAGCAGTACTTC. This sequence encodes CASSPKLADSSYEQYF.

The chain employs TRBV7-9 and TRBJ2-2; 10 nucleotides align to TRBD2. Germline lookup yields CDR1 SEHNR and CDR2 FQNEAQ (reference sequence). The CDR3 contains 17 residues. V shed 5 bases, J shed 5 bases, and the junction held 11 bases outside the gene matches. CDR3 residues: CASSPKAGGPETGELFF. The CDR3 DNA follows: TGTGCCAGCAGCCCAAAAGCGGGAGGGCCCGAGACCGGGGAGCTGTTTTTT.

This clone was found once. The chain combines TRBV7-9 with TRBJ2-3, with 8 bases matching TRBD2. This CDR3 is 13 amino acids long. Germline V gene sequence: CDR1 SEHNR, CDR2 FQNEAQ (reference sequence). V lost 9 bases and J lost 3; bases outside the gene matches: 5. CDR3 DNA: TGTGCCAGGGGAGCGGGGGTTACAGATACGCAGTATTTT. Its translation: CARGAGVTDTQYF. The entire variable domain, with the rest obtained from reference TRBV7-9 and TRBJ2-3, is as follows: DTGVSQNPRHKITKRGQNVTFRCDPISEHNRLYWYRQTLGQGPEFLTYFQNEAQLEKSRLLSDRFSAERPKGSFSTLEIQRTEQGDSAMYLCARGAGVTDTQYFGPGTRLTVL.

This rearrangement joins TRBV7-8 to TRBJ2-7; 14 bases fit TRBD2. The junction had 9 bases not matched to a gene; V was cut back by 1 base and J by 7 bases. The CDR3 has 17 residues. The germline CDR1 and CDR2 sequences are SGHVS and FQNEAQ. The CDR3 DNA is TGTGCCAGCAGCTTAGGGAGGACTAGCGGGAGGCTAAGGGAGCAGTACTTC. Translation gives CASSLGRTSGRLREQYF.

This clone came up once. The chain carries TRBV10-3 and TRBJ2-2, with TRBD1 identical over 8 bases. Trimming cost V 5 bases and J 1 base; bases outside gene matches: 3. Germline assignment: CDR1 ENHRY and CDR2 SYGVKD. The CDR3 extends over 15 amino acids. The CDR3 region is CAISRQGLNTGELFF. The CDR3 DNA is TGTGCCATCAGTCGACAGGGGTTGAACACCGGGGAGCTGTTTTTT.

This chain joins TRBV29-1 and TRBJ1-5; D is ambiguous. Germline lookup yields CDR1 SQVTM and CDR2 ANQGSEA. V lost 6 bases and J lost 0, with 12 bases in between. The CDR3 spans 14 residues. The CDR3 loop reads CSVVTGNSNQPQHF. CDR3 coding DNA: TGCAGCGTGGTTACCGGGAATAGCAATCAGCCCCAGCATTTT.

The chain has TRBV6-5 and TRBJ1-1; D unclear. Looked up from germline, CDR1 is MNHEY and CDR2 is SVGAGI. The CDR3 is 13 residues long. V dropped 4 bases and J dropped 1 base, with 7 bases sitting between them. The CDR3 protein is CASSFGGNTEAFF. The CDR3 DNA reads TGTGCCAGCAGTTTCGGAGGGAACACTGAAGCTTTCTTT.

The DNA of the CDR3 is TGTGCCAGCAGCACTTACAGTTACGAGCAGTACTTC. Its protein is CASSTYSYEQYF. The rearrangement uses TRBV7-8 and TRBJ2-7; the D is unclear. In germline, CDR1 is SGHVS, CDR2 FQNEAQ. The ends were cut back, 5 bases at V and 4 bases at J, with 9 bases in the middle. This CDR3 has 12 residues.

This chain links TRBV28 with TRBJ1-1; TRBD1 might be the D (5 bases). There are 17 residues in the CDR3. Germline V gives CDR1 MDHEN, CDR2 SYDVKM. The V gene lost 2 bases and the J gene lost 4 bases, with 20 bases spanning the gap. The CDR3 coding sequence is TGTGCCAGCAGTTTACTGGGGCAGACCGCCCTTGGCACTGAAGCTTTCTTT. This translates into CASSLLGQTALGTEAFF.

The table lists this clone with a count of one. V usage is TRBV5-4 and J usage is TRBJ2-7; D not resolved. The CDR3 length is 12 residues. The V gene lost 0 bases and the J gene lost 3 bases, with 4 bases spanning the gap. The germline V gene has CDR1 SGHNT and CDR2 YYREEE (reference sequence). CDR3 DNA: TGTGCCAGCAGCTTGGACGGCTACGAGCAGTACTTC. Translating gives CASSLDGYEQYF.

The chain recombines TRBV4-1 with TRBJ2-5, with 9 nucleotides matching TRBD2. CDR1 is MGHRA, CDR2 YSYEKL, per germline. The CDR3 extends over 14 amino acids. J was trimmed by 5 bases and V by 1 base; bases with no gene match: 2. The CDR3 DNA reads as TGCGCCAGCAGCCAAGGGGGACTAGCCGAGACCCAGTACTTC. Translating gives CASSQGGLAETQYF.

The V gene is TRBV7-8, the J gene TRBJ1-5; D is uncertain. The V end lost 5 bases, the J end lost 4 bases, and 15 bases lay between the germline ends. The CDR3 runs 15 residues. Germline V gene data show CDR1 as SGHVS and CDR2 as FQNEAQ. As DNA, the CDR3 is TGTGCCAGCAGCCAACGACGGCTAGCTAATCAGCCCCAGCATTTT. It yields the protein CASSQRRLANQPQHF.